This T cell receptor beta chain was sequenced for a study of blood T cells in healthy people across ages. Regarding the study as a whole: Lack of knowledge of donor CMV status possibly confounded expanded clonotype changes. Diversity figures derived from one million T cells were judged to underestimate the true value.

The second PCR ran roughly 6 to 11 cycles with a sample-barcoded 5' primer and J-beta primers. Each cDNA molecule, via a template-switch adaptor with 12 random nucleotides, was tagged. Each CDR3 protein is one row after TCRdb ran MiXCR on the 5' RACE reads. The profile shows roughly 1.7 million distinct CDR3 sequences, about 35% of them singletons. As for this clonotype: Its antigen is unidentified.

Trimming cost V 8 bases and J 3 bases, with 19 bases left between them. This CDR3 has 14 residues. In germline, CDR1 is GTSNPN, CDR2 SVGIG (reference sequence). Researchers isolated at least 6.5 million PBMCs per sample. The chain employs TRBV30 and TRBJ1-2; a possible D gene is TRBD1 (5 bases). This clonotype was obtained from a woman between 25 and 40 years old in good health. The sequencing input was blood. The CDR3 DNA reads as TGTGCCCACCCGGCAGGGCAGGTTCACTATGGCTACACCTTC. This gives the protein CAHPAGQVHYGYTF.